This T cell receptor (beta chain) was identified in a study of Tregs in tolerant kidney transplant recipients (dated by TCRdb to about 2019). In the study overall: Transplants used related donors with nonmyeloablative bone marrow transplantation; mixed chimerism was transient in the human trials. The study applied TCRbeta sequencing to find donor-specific regulatory T cells before combined kidney and bone marrow transplantation and then followed those same cells after transplant.

The junction shows trimming of 5 bases on V and 5 bases on J, and the gene matches do not reach 9 bases of it. In the germline V gene, CDR1 corresponds to MDHEN and CDR2 to SYDVKM. The CDR3 goes from the cysteine to the phenylalanine over 14 residues. The DNA covers only part of the CDR3, 33 bases in frame from base 1. Overall study results and their limits: Donor-specific Treg expansion was found to exceed global Treg expansion in tolerant patients, suggesting antigen-driven rather than nonspecific expansion. Although technical replication error seemed to be minimal, the question of biological reproducibility was not addressed directly. PCR primers changed over time for some patients, so nucleotide-level comparison across those patients' samples was not possible. The study was constrained by small patient numbers, and validation of the findings is required in larger populations and under other immunosuppression protocols. Expanding Tregs with activated donor B cells appeared to identify the most biologically relevant and donor-specific TCRbeta repertoire.

For TCRbeta CDR3 sequencing, genomic DNA was extracted from sorted cells using the QIAGEN DNeasy Blood and Tissue Kit. High-throughput TCRbeta CDR3 sequencing, including PCR amplification with bias correction and internal controls, was performed commercially through immunoSEQ. The study's own analysis went as follows. A unique productive TCRbeta sequence was defined by the CDR3 nucleotide sequence when primers matched, and otherwise by the CDR3 amino acid sequence together with the Vbeta and Jbeta genes. Sorting error was corrected by removing sequences shared between sorted populations at a frequency ratio of 2:1 or less, and the remaining shared sequences were assigned to the higher population. A sequence was defined as donor-reactive if the sequence was expanded at least 5-fold in CFSE-low cells compared with unstimulated cells and had a frequency of at least 0.01% in CFSE-low cells. Jensen-Shannon divergence calculated on the top 100 TCRbeta sequences ranked by frequency was used to measure repertoire divergence. For samples with multiple sequencing runs, sorting error was corrected separately for each run before the runs were pooled. TCRdb mirrors the immuneACCESS table, restricted to in-frame sequences. Some clones are absent from its copies; in checked studies, under half trace to an unresolved V gene, and the reason for the others is unknown. The V and J calls and clone size were taken over from that table, and D and trimming were inferred from the DNA. The sample table gives over 25,000 clones. About 7.6% of the sample is held by the ten biggest clonotypes.

The time point label of this sample denotes: blood sample drawn before combined kidney and bone marrow transplant. Unstimulated Tregs (CD4+CD25+CD127-), CD4+ non-Tregs (CD4+CD25-), CD4 and CD8 cells were FACS-sorted from thawed PBMCs. A few combined kidney and bone marrow transplant recipients from the ITN036ST trial were included as patients, and samples were available only from these trial subjects. Healthy control blood was separated into PBMCs by Ficoll density gradient and cryopreserved, and patient PBMCs were collected both before and after transplant. For this clone: Its target antigen remains unknown. The read finishes 3 residues shy of the CDR3 end, and the germline J gene is used to complete it.

The material sequenced was CD8+ T cells from blood, taken before the transplant. This TCR came from a human donor who received a combined kidney and bone marrow transplant. In this chain, TRBV28 is recombined with TRBJ2-7; 7 bases in the middle match TRBD1. CDR3 loop: CASSTGAHIDEQYF. The sequenced CDR3 bases are TGTGCCAGCAGTACAGGGGCCCACATAGACGAG. The full variable domain, with segments outside the CDR3 supplied by the reference TRBV28 and TRBJ2-7 proteins, appears as DVKVTQSSRYLVKRTGEKVFLECVQDMDHENMFWYRQDPGLGLRLIYFSYDVKMKEKGDIPEGYSVSREKKERFSLILESASTNQTSMYLCASSTGAHIDEQYFGPGTRLTVT.